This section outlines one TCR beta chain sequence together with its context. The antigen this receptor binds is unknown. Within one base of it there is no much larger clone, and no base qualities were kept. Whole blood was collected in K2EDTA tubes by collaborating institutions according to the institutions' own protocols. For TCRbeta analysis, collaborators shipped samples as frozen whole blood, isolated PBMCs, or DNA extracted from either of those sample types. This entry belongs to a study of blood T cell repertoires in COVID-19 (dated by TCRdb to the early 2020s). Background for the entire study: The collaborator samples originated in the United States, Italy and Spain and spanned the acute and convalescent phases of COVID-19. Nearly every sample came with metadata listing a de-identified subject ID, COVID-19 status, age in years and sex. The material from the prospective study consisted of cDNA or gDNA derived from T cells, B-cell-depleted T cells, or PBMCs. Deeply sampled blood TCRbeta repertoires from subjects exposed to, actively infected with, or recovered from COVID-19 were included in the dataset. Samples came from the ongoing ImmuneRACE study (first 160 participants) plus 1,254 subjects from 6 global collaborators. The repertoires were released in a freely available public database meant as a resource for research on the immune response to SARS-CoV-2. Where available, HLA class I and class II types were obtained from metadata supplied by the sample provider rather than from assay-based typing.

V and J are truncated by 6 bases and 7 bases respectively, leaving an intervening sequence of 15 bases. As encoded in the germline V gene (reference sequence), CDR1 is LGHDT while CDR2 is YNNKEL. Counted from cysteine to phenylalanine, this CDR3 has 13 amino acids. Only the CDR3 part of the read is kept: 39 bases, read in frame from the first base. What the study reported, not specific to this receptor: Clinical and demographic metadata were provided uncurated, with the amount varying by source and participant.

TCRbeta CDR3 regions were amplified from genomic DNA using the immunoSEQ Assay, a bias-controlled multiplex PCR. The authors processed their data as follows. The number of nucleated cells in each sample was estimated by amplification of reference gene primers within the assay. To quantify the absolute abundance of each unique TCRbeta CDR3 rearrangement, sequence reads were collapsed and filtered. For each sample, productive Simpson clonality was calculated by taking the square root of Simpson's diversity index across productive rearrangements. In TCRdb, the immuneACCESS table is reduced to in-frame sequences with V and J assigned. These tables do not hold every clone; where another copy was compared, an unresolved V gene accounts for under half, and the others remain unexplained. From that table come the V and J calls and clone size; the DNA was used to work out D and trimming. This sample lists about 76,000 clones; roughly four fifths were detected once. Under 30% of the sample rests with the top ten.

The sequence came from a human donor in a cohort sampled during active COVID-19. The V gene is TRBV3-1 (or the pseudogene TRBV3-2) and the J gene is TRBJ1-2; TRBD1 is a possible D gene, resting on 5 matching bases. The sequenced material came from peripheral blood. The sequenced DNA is TGTGCCAGCAGAGCGACAGCGACGGGTGGCTACACCTTC. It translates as CASRATATGGYTF.